Listed below are T cell receptor beta chains from one sample, sequenced in a study of T cell responses to AZD1222 COVID-19 vaccine. Here immunoSEQ multiplex PCR was the method, and the copy in TCRdb shows in-frame clones only, minus some. The sample includes roughly 150,000 clones, 80% to 95% of them seen just once. The sample here was peripheral blood, taken on day 0 of AZD1222 vaccination. Receptors were obtained from an adult in good health. Each CDR3 is given with its conserved first and last residue. D genes are given only for firm matches. Clone size is stated in some rows and not others, as once, few, many or a class when expanded.

d_gene,j_gene,len,abundance,v_gene,CDR3aa,CDR3nt
.,TRBJ1-2,14,.,TRBV24-1,CATSDLGVNYGYTF,TGTGCCACCAGTGATTTGGGGGTCAACTATGGCTACACCTTC
TRBD1,TRBJ1-4,17,.,TRBV27,CASSFTRGFTTNEKLFF,TGTGCCAGCAGTTTTACCAGGGGGTTTACAACTAATGAAAAACTGTTTTTT
.,TRBJ1-4,16,once,TRBV15,CATSSGRASTNEKLFF,TGTGCCACCAGCTCAGGGCGGGCCTCAACTAATGAAAAACTGTTTTTT
TRBD2,TRBJ2-1,14,.,TRBV20-1,CSASAWTSGNEQFF,TGCAGTGCTAGTGCCTGGACTAGCGGCAATGAGCAGTTCTTC
.,TRBJ1-6,16,.,TRBV28,CASSLGDRSYNSPLHF,TGTGCCAGCAGTTTAGGCGACAGATCCTATAATTCACCCCTCCACTTT
.,TRBJ1-2,13,.,TRBV29-1,CSVEDGANYGYTF,TGCAGCGTTGAAGACGGGGCTAACTATGGCTACACCTTC
.,TRBJ2-7,16,.,TRBV27,CASTSDSPFSSYEQYF,TGTGCCAGCACCTCCGACAGTCCTTTTAGCTCCTACGAGCAGTACTTC
.,TRBJ2-2,12,.,TRBV7-2,CASSLLGGELFF,TGTGCCAGCAGCTTGCTGGGGGGGGAGCTGTTTTTT
.,TRBJ1-3,14,.,TRBV6-5,CASSYAGSGNTIYF,TGTGCCAGCAGTTATGCGGGCTCTGGAAACACCATATATTTT
.,TRBJ2-3,13,.,TRBV28,CASSPDLADTQYF,TGTGCCAGCAGTCCGGACTTGGCAGATACGCAGTATTTT
.,TRBJ1-4,15,.,TRBV24-1,CATSDHRDFIGKLFF,TGTGCCACCAGTGACCACAGGGACTTTATCGGAAAACTGTTTTTT
.,TRBJ1-1,16,once,TRBV6-5,CASSYRGPSMNTEAFF,TGTGCCAGCAGTTACCGGGGGCCCTCAATGAACACTGAAGCTTTCTTT
.,TRBJ1-1,17,.,TRBV19,CASSIDRIGGRGPTAFF,TGTGCCAGTAGTATCGACCGAATTGGGGGGCGTGGCCCGACGGCTTTCTTT
.,TRBJ1-1,14,once,TRBV6-1,CASSEVGWKAEAFF,TGTGCCAGCAGTGAAGTAGGGTGGAAGGCTGAAGCTTTCTTT
TRBD2,TRBJ2-1,16,once,TRBV6-2/TRBV6-3,CASSLTGTSGSREQFF,TGTGCCAGCAGCCTAACCGGGACTAGCGGGAGTCGAGAGCAGTTCTTC
TRBD1,TRBJ1-6,15,.,TRBV30,CAWSLTRTGESPLHF,TGTGCCTGGAGTCTTACCCGGACAGGGGAGTCACCCCTCCACTTT
TRBD1,TRBJ1-1,11,.,TRBV29-1,CSVRRQGEAFF,TGCAGCGTCCGAAGACAGGGAGAAGCTTTCTTT
.,TRBJ1-1,14,.,TRBV18,CASSQTQGNLEAFF,TGTGCCAGCTCACAAACCCAGGGAAATCTGGAGGCTTTCTTT
TRBD1,TRBJ2-2,14,.,TRBV7-7,CAIPGTGNTGELFF,TGTGCTATCCCCGGGACAGGGAACACCGGGGAGCTGTTTTTT
TRBD1,TRBJ1-2,17,.,TRBV28,CASSLRVRTGYNYGYTF,TGTGCCAGCAGTTTAAGGGTCAGGACAGGGTACAACTATGGCTACACCTTC
.,TRBJ2-1,12,.,TRBV27,CASSLGRGAQFF,TGTGCCAGCAGTTTAGGGAGGGGGGCGCAGTTCTTC
TRBD1,TRBJ2-7,15,.,TRBV11-2,CASSLEAGGEFLKYF,TGTGCCAGCAGCTTAGAGGCAGGGGGCGAGTTTTTGAAGTACTTC
TRBD1,TRBJ2-3,13,.,TRBV6-5,CASTAVTGAPGYF,TGTGCCAGCACCGCCGTAACAGGGGCCCCCGGGTATTTT
.,TRBJ1-5,16,.,TRBV15,CATSRTPVSTNQPQHF,TGTGCCACCAGCAGAACACCGGTGTCGACCAATCAGCCCCAGCATTTT
TRBD2,TRBJ2-5,12,.,TRBV10-2,CAIGLAGETQYF,TGCGCCATCGGACTAGCAGGAGAGACCCAGTACTTC
.,TRBJ1-5,14,.,TRBV5-6,CASSRVGSNQPQHF,TGTGCCAGCAGTCGGGTGGGAAGCAATCAGCCCCAGCATTTT
TRBD2,TRBJ2-1,15,.,TRBV7-2,CASSYSGSSYNEQFF,TGTGCCAGCAGCTATAGCGGGAGCTCCTACAATGAGCAGTTCTTC
.,TRBJ1-2,17,.,TRBV5-6,CASSSDMAPWRVVGYTF,TGTGCCAGCAGTTCGGACATGGCCCCGTGGCGTGTTGTTGGCTACACCTTC
.,TRBJ2-5,16,.,TRBV5-1,CASSLQGTATDETQYF,TGCGCCAGCAGCTTGCAGGGTACGGCCACCGATGAGACCCAGTACTTC
.,TRBJ2-1,16,.,TRBV5-1,CASSPEGSSSYNEQFF,TGCGCCAGCAGCCCGGAGGGAAGTAGCTCCTACAATGAGCAGTTCTTC
.,TRBJ2-4,18,.,TRBV11-2,CASSVLGARVLTKNIQYF,TGTGCCAGCAGCGTCCTGGGGGCGCGGGTCCTAACCAAAAACATTCAGTACTTC
.,TRBJ2-7,13,.,TRBV30,CAWGGRPYYEQYF,TGTGCCTGGGGGGGAAGGCCGTACTACGAGCAGTACTTC
.,TRBJ2-2,17,.,TRBV2,CASSETLDKPNTGELFF,TGTGCCAGCAGTGAAACACTGGATAAACCGAACACCGGGGAGCTGTTTTTT
TRBD1,TRBJ1-2,14,.,TRBV6-5,CASNRQGENYGYTF,TGTGCCAGCAACCGACAGGGGGAAAACTATGGCTACACCTTC
.,TRBJ1-1,12,few,TRBV10-3,CASTGLATEAFF,TGTGCAAGTACAGGGTTGGCCACTGAAGCTTTCTTT